This section outlines one TCR beta chain sequence together with its context. The antigen is not known. This sample stems from a study of cytotoxic CD8 clonotypes in ibrutinib-treated CLL. Germline V gives CDR1 SGHRS, CDR2 YFSETQ. Losses at the gene ends were 4 bases for V and 6 bases for J; bases not matched to a gene: 9. This CDR3 region has 15 residues. The targeted sequencing depth was 1 in 200,000 to 1 in 1 million T cells. Profiled with immunoSEQ multiplex PCR; TCRdb holds only in-frame clones, not every one. The sample contains 150,000 or so clones, 80% of which appear only once. Genomic DNA for TCR beta libraries, about 1.8 micrograms, came from cryopreserved PBMCs. Study-level findings and limits: Public clonotypes occurred uncommonly; on treatment, they contracted or remained stable.

The receptor comes from a human donor with chronic lymphocytic leukemia. The source material was PBMCs, sampled after 36 months of ibrutinib treatment. The rearrangement uses TRBV5-1 and TRBJ1-5, with 8 bases lining up with TRBD1. The CDR3 region is CASSLRTGKGQPQHF. The CDR3, as DNA: TGCGCCAGCAGCCTAAGGACAGGGAAGGGTCAGCCCCAGCATTTT.